This T cell receptor (beta chain) comes out of a study of early T cells in non-severe SARS-CoV-2 infection. Study outcomes and limitations: Anti-spike CD8 responses were favored in VDJdb matching, and private and CD4 specificities were missed.

In the library, individual cDNA molecules carried attached unique molecular identifiers. TCRdb called the 5' RACE reads again in MiXCR, with one record for every CDR3 protein. The sample shows roughly 52,000 distinct CDR3 sequences, about 6.4% of them seen only once. This clonotype occurred a few times. No antigen is known for it. Trimming shortened V by 3 bases and J by 6 bases, and 8 bases separated the two germline ends. CDR3 size: 13 residues. In germline, CDR1 is LNHNV, CDR2 YYDKDF (reference sequence). This material consisted of whole blood, taken at baseline. This chain joins TRBV15 and TRBJ2-2; a possible D gene is TRBD1 (5 bases). The TCR sequence derives from an adult who was a healthcare worker with PCR-confirmed SARS-CoV-2 infection or an uninfected control (not recorded which). The CDR3 spells CATSSQGAGELFF. The CDR3 nucleotides are TGTGCCACCAGCAGTCAGGGCGCCGGGGAGCTGTTTTTT.